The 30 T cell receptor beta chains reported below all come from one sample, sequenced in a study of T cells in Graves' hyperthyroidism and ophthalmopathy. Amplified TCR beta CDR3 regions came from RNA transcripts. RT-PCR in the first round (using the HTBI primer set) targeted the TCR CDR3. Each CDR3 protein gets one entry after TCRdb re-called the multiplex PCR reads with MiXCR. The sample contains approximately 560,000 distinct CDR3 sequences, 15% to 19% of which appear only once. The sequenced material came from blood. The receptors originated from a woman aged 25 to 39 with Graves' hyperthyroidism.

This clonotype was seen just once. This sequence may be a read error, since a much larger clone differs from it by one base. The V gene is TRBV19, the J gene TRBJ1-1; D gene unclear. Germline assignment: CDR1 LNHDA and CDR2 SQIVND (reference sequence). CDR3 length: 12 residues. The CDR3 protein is CASRVGNTEASF. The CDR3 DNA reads TGTGCCAGCCGAGTCGGGAACACTGAAGCTTCCTTT.

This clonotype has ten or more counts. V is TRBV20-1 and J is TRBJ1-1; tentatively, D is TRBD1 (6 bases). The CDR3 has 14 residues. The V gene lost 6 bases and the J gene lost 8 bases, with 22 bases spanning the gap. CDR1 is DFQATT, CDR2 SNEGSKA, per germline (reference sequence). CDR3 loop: CSAPGVWGRREAFF. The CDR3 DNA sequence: TGCAGTGCGCCTGGTGTCTGGGGGCGGAGAGAAGCTTTCTTT.

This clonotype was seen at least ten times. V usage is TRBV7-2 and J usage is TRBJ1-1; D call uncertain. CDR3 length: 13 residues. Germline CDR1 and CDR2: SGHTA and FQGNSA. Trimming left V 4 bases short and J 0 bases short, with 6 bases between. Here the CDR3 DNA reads TGTGCCAGCAGCTCACTCATGAACACTGAAGCTTTCTTT. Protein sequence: CASSSLMNTEAFF.

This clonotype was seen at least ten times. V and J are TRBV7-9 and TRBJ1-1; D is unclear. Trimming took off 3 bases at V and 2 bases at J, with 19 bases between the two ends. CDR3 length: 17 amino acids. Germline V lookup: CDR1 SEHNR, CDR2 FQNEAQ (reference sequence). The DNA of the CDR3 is TGTGCCAGCAGCTTTATGGTGGGAGGAGAGCGTAACACTGAAGCTTTCTTT. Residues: CASSFMVGGERNTEAFF.

As DNA, the CDR3 is TGCGCCAGCAGCTTCTCCGGACGAGCCGAGACCCAGTACTTC. Amino acid sequence: CASSFSGRAETQYF. This chain uses TRBV5-1 with TRBJ2-5; D remains ambiguous. In germline, CDR1 is SGHRS, CDR2 YFSETQ. This CDR3 region has 14 residues. V was pared by 2 bases and J by 5 bases, with 13 bases between.

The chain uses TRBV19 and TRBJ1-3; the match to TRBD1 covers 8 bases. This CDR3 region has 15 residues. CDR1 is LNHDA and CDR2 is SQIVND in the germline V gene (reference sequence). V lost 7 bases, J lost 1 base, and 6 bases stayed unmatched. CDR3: CASTLGQASGNTIYF. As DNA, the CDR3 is TGTGCCAGTACTTTGGGACAGGCTTCTGGAAACACCATATATTTT. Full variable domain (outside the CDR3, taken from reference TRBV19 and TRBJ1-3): DGGITQSPKYLFRKEGQNVTLSCEQNLNHDAMYWYRQDPGQGLRLIYYSQIVNDFQKGDIAEGYSVSREKKESFPLTVTSAQKNPTAFYLCASTLGQASGNTIYFGEGSWLTVV.

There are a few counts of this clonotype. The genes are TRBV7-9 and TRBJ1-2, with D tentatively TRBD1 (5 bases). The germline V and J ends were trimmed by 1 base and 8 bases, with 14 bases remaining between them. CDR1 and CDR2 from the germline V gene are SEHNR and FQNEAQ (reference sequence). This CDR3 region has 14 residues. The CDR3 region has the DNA TGTGCCAGCAGCTTAGGGTACATCGGGGACGGCTACACCTTC. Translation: CASSLGYIGDGYTF.

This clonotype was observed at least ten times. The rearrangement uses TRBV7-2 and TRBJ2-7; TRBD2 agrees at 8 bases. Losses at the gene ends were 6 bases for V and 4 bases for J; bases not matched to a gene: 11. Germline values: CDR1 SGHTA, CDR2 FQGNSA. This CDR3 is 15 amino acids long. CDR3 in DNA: TGTGCCAGCAGAGATACCGGGACTAGTGATTACGAGCAGTACTTC. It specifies CASRDTGTSDYEQYF.

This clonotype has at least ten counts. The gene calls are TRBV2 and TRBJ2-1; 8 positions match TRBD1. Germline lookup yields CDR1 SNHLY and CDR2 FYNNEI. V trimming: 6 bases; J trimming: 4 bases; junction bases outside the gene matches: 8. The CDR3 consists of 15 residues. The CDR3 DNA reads TGTGCCAGCAGAAGGACAGGGAGTATTTACAATGAGCAGTTCTTC. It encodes CASRRTGSIYNEQFF. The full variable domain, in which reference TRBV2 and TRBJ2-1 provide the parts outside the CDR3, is EPEVTQTPSHQVTQMGQEVILRCVPISNHLYFYWYRQILGQKVEFLVSFYNNEISEKSEIFDDQFSVERPDGSNFTLKIRSTKLEDSAMYFCASRRTGSIYNEQFFGPGTRLTVL.

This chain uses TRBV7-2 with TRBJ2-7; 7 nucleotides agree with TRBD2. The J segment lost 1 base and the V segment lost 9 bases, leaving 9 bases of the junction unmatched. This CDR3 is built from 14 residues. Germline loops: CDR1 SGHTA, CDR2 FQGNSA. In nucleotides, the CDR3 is TGTGCCAGTAGTGGCCGGGGGGAGTCCTACGAGCAGTACTTC. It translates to CASSGRGESYEQYF.

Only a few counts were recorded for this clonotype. The CDR3 region is CASSYSGGPNTGELFF. CDR3 sequence (DNA): TGTGCCAGCAGTTACAGTGGCGGGCCGAACACCGGGGAGCTGTTTTTT. The rearrangement uses TRBV6-6 and TRBJ2-2, with D possibly TRBD2 on 5 matching bases. CDR1 and CDR2 (germline): MNHNY, SVGAGI (reference sequence). Trimming took 2 bases from V and 0 from J, leaving 10 bases between them. The length of the CDR3 is 16 residues.

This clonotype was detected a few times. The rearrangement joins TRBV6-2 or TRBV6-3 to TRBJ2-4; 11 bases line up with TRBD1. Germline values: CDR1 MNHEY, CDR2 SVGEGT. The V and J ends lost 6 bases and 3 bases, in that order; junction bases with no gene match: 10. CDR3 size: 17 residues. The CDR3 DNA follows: TGTGCCAGCAGCCCCCTGGACAGGGGGCGGGACAAAAACATTCAGTACTTC. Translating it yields CASSPLDRGRDKNIQYF.

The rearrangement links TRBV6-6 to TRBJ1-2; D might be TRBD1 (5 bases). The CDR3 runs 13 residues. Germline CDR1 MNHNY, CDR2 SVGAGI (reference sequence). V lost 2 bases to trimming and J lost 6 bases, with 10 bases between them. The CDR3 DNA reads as TGTGCCAGCAGTTACAAGGGGAAGGATGGCTACACCTTC. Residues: CASSYKGKDGYTF.

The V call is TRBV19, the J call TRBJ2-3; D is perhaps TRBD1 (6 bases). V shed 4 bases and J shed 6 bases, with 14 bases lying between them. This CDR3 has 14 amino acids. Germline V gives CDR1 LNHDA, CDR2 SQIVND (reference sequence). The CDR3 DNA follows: TGTGCCAGTAGTAGTACCGGGACAAGGGATACGCAGTATTTT. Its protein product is CASSSTGTRDTQYF.

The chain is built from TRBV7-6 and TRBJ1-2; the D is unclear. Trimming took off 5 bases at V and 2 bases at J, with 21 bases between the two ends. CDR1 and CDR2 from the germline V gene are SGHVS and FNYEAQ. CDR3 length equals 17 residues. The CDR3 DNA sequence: TGTGCCAGCAGCCAAGCCCCGGGTCCTCAATCAAACTATGGCTACACCTTC. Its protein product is CASSQAPGPQSNYGYTF.

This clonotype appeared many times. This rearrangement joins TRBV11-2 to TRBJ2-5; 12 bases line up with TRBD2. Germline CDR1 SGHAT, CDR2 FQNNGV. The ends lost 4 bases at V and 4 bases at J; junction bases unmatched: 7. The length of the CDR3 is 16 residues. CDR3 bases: TGTGCCAGCAGCTACCAGACTAGCGGGAGCTCAGAGACCCAGTACTTC. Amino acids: CASSYQTSGSSETQYF.

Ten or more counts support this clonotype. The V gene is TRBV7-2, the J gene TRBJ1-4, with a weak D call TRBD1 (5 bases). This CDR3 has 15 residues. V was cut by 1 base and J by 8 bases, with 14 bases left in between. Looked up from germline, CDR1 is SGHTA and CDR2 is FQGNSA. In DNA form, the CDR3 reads TGTGCCAGCAGCTTAGGACAGCCTGGCGGAGAAAAACTGTTTTTT. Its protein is CASSLGQPGGEKLFF.

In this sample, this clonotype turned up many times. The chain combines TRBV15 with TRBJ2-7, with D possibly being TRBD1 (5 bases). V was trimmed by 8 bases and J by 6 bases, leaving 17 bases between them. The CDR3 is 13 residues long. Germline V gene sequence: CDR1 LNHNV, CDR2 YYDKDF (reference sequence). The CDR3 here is CATRQFPWGEQYF. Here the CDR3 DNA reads TGTGCCACCCGACAGTTCCCTTGGGGCGAGCAGTACTTC.

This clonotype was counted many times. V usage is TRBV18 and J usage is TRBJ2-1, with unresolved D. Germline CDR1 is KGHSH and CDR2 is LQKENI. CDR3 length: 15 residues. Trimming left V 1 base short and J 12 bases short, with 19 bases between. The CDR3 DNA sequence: TGTGCCAGCTCACCACTCGAAGGTGGCGGAGTGGGGCAGTTCTTC. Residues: CASSPLEGGGVGQFF.

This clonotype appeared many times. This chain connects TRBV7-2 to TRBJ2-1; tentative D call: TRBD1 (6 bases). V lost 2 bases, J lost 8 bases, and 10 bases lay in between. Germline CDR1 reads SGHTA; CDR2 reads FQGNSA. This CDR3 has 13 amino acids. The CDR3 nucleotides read TGTGCCAGCAGCTTACCAGGGGTCGATGAGCAGTTCTTC. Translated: CASSLPGVDEQFF.

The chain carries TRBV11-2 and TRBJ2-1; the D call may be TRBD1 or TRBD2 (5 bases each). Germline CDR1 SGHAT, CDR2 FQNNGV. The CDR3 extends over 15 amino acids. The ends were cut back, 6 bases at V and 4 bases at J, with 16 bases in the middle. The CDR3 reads CASRPQGASYNEQFF. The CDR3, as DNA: TGTGCCAGCAGGCCCCAGGGAGCGTCATACAATGAGCAGTTCTTC.

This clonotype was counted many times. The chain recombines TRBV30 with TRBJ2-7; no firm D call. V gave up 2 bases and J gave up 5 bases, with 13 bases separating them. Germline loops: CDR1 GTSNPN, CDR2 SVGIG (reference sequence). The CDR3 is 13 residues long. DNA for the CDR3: TGTGCCTGGAGTCATGCCAGGAGAAACGAGCAGTACTTC. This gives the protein CAWSHARRNEQYF.

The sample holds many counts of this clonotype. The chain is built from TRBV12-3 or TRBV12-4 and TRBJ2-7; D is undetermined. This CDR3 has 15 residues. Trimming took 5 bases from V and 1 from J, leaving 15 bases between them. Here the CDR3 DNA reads TGTGCCAGCAGTCGCGACATCGTCGTATCCTACGAGCAGTACTTC. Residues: CASSRDIVVSYEQYF.

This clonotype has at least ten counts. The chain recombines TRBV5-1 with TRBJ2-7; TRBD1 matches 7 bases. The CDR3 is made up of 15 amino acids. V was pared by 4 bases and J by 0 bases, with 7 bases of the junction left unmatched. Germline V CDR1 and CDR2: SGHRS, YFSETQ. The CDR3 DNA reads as TGCGCCAGCAGCGTCGAGGGGGCGAGCTCCTACGAGCAGTACTTC. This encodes CASSVEGASSYEQYF.

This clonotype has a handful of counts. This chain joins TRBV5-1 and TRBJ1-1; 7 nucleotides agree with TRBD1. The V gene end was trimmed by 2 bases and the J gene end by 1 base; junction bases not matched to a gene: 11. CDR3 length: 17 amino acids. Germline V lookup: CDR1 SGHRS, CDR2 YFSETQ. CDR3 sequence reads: CASSFTRTGTANTEAFF. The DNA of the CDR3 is TGCGCCAGCAGCTTTACTAGGACCGGGACAGCGAACACTGAAGCTTTCTTT.

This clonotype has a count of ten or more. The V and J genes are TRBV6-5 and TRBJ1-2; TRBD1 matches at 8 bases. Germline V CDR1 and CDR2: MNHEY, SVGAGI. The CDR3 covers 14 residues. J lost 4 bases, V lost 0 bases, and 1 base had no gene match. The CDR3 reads CASSYSDRGYGYTF. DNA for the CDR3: TGTGCCAGCAGTTACTCCGACAGGGGCTATGGCTACACCTTC.

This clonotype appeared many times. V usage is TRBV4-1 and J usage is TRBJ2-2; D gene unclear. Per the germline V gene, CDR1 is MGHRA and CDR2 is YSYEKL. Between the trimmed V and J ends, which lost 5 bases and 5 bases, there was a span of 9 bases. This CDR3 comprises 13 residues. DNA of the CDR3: TGCGCCAGCAGCAAAACAGATACCGGGGAGCTGTTTTTT. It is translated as CASSKTDTGELFF.

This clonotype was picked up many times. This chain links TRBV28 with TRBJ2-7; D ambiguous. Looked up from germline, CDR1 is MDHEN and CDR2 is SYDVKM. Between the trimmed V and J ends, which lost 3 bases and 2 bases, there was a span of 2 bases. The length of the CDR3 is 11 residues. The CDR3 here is CASSFTYEQYF. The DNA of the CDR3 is TGTGCCAGCAGTTTTACCTACGAGCAGTACTTC.

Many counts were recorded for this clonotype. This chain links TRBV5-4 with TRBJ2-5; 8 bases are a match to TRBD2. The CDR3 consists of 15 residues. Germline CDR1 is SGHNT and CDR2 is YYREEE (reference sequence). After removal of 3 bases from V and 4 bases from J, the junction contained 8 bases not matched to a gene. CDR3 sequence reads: CASSSTGTSLETQYF. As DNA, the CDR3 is TGTGCCAGCAGCTCCACCGGGACTAGTTTAGAGACCCAGTACTTC.

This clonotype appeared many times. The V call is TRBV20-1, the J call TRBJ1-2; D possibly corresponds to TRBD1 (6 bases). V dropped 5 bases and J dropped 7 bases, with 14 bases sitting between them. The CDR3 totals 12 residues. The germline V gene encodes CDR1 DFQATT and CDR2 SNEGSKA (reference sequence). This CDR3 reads CSASQQGIGYTF. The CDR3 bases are TGCAGTGCTTCCCAACAGGGAATTGGCTACACCTTC.